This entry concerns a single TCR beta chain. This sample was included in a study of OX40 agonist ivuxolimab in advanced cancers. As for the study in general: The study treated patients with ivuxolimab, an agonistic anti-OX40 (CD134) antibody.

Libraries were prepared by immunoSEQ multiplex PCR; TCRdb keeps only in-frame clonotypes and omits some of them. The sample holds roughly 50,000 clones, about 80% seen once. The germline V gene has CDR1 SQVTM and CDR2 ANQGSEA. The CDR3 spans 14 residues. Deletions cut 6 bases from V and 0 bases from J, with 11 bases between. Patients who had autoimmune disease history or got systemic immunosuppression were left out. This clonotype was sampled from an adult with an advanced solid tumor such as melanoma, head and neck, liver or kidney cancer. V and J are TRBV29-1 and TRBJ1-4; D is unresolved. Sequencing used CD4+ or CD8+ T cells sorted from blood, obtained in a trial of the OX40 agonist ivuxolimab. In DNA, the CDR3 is TGCAGCGTGGTGACGGTATCAACTAATGAAAAACTGTTTTTT. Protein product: CSVVTVSTNEKLFF.